Below, 9 T cell receptor beta chains from the same sample are listed, as sequenced in a study of identical twins. MiXCR, applied by TCRdb to the 5' RACE reads, yields one record per CDR3 protein. This sample has just over 450,000 distinct CDR3 sequences, with over 12% found just once. This sample was shared with a second study, whose subject was yellow fever vaccine responses in identical twins.

Specimen: CD4+ T cells sorted from blood. Source of these receptors: a woman aged 18-35 years in good health.

This clonotype was found a few times. This sequence joins TRBV28 and TRBJ2-7; 13 bases map to TRBD2. CDR1 and CDR2 (germline): MDHEN, SYDVKM. The CDR3 is made up of 17 amino acids. J gave up 5 bases and V 2 bases, and 9 bases lay outside the gene matches. CDR3 nucleotide sequence: TGTGCCAGCAGTTTAGGCAGGACTAGCGGGAGACCCAACGAGCAGTACTTC. Translation gives CASSLGRTSGRPNEQYF.

V is TRBV15 and J is TRBJ1-4; D remains ambiguous. CDR3 length: 13 amino acids. With 10 bases removed from V and 0 bases from J, the gap between germline ends came to 9 bases. CDR1 and CDR2 from the germline V gene are LNHNV and YYDKDF (reference sequence). In DNA form, the CDR3 reads TGTGCCAGTCAAGTTGCAACTAATGAAAAACTGTTTTTT. Translated, it gives CASQVATNEKLFF.

This chain uses TRBV29-1 with TRBJ2-5; D could derive from TRBD1 or TRBD2 (6 bases each). This CDR3 region has 12 residues. Trimming left V 7 bases short and J 3 bases short, with 12 bases between. Germline CDR1 and CDR2: SQVTM and ANQGSEA. The CDR3 here is CSASGEEETQYF. DNA of the CDR3: TGCAGCGCATCAGGGGAGGAAGAGACCCAGTACTTC.

This clonotype came up a few times. The V gene is TRBV7-2, the J gene TRBJ2-7; a possible D gene is TRBD2 (6 bases). V lost 5 bases and J lost 0, with 11 bases in between. The CDR3 covers 14 residues. In germline, CDR1 is SGHTA, CDR2 FQGNSA. This CDR3 reads CASSMGGSSYEQYF. CDR3 nucleotide sequence: TGTGCCAGCAGCATGGGGGGAAGCTCCTACGAGCAGTACTTC.

This CDR3 is CSARVGLAGEYNEQFF. The CDR3 coding sequence is TGCAGTGCTAGAGTAGGACTAGCGGGGGAGTACAATGAGCAGTTCTTC. V and J are TRBV20-1 and TRBJ2-1; 13 bases agree with TRBD2. Germline V gene lookup returns CDR1 DFQATT and CDR2 SNEGSKA (reference sequence). The length of the CDR3 is 16 residues. V lost 1 base and J lost 4; bases outside the gene matches: 4.

This clonotype was observed a few times. The CDR3 reads CSASRPTSGSYEQFF. For the CDR3, the DNA is TGCAGTGCCTCCCGGCCCACTAGCGGGAGTTATGAGCAGTTCTTC. The V call is TRBV20-1, the J call TRBJ2-1, with 11 bases fitting TRBD2. Losses at the gene ends were 6 bases for V and 8 bases for J; bases not matched to a gene: 12. Germline CDR1 reads DFQATT; CDR2 reads SNEGSKA (reference sequence). The CDR3 spans 15 residues.

This clonotype was counted ten times or more. The chain joins TRBV29-1 to TRBJ2-7; 11 bases agree with TRBD2. Trimming cost V 7 bases and J 2 bases; bases outside gene matches: 7. The germline CDR1 and CDR2 sequences are SQVTM and ANQGSEA. This CDR3 is built from 14 residues. In DNA, the CDR3 is TGCAGCGCGACTAGCGGGACGGTAACCTACGAGCAGTACTTC. Translating gives CSATSGTVTYEQYF.

The V and J genes are TRBV28 and TRBJ2-7; the match to TRBD1 covers 8 bases. Looked up from germline, CDR1 is MDHEN and CDR2 is SYDVKM. The CDR3 contains 15 residues. Losses at the gene ends were 5 bases for V and 3 bases for J; bases not matched to a gene: 9. The CDR3 DNA is TGTGCCAGCAGTGGGGATCGACAGGGGTTCTACGAGCAGTACTTC. Its protein product is CASSGDRQGFYEQYF.

The DNA for the CDR3 is TGTGCCAGCAGTCGCGGAGTGGGGGAAGGAGAGACCCAGTACTTC. This sequence encodes CASSRGVGEGETQYF. The chain carries TRBV6-1 and TRBJ2-5; D may match TRBD1 or TRBD2 (5 bases each). The CDR3 length is 15 residues. Germline lookup yields CDR1 MNHNS and CDR2 SASEGT. Trimming took 5 bases from V and 4 from J, leaving 17 bases between them.